The clone carrying this TCR beta chain came up many times. Antigen specificity is unknown. Molecular-barcoded quantitative 5'-RACE produced these TCR beta libraries. TCRdb used MiXCR to reprocess the 5' RACE reads, holding one entry per CDR3 protein. The sample has under 250,000 distinct CDR3 sequences; about 10% are singletons. This CDR3 spans 16 amino acids. Trimming took 1 base from V and 2 from J; bases not matched to a gene: 8. Germline-derived CDR1 and CDR2 are DFQATT and SNEGSKA (reference sequence). This record belongs to a study of CD8 T cells in ankylosing spondylitis. General study findings and limits: A number of the motif variants had already been described in reactive arthritis synovial fluid and blood.

Sequencing input: blood, either unsorted or a sorted T cell fraction (not recorded which). The chain combines TRBV20-1 with TRBJ2-3; the match to TRBD1 covers 8 bases. This TCR was recovered from a male donor with ankylosing spondylitis or in good health (not recorded which). CDR3 in DNA: TGCAGTGCTAGAGCCCAGGGGACAGGCCACACAGATACGCAGTATTTT. Amino acid sequence: CSARAQGTGHTDTQYF.